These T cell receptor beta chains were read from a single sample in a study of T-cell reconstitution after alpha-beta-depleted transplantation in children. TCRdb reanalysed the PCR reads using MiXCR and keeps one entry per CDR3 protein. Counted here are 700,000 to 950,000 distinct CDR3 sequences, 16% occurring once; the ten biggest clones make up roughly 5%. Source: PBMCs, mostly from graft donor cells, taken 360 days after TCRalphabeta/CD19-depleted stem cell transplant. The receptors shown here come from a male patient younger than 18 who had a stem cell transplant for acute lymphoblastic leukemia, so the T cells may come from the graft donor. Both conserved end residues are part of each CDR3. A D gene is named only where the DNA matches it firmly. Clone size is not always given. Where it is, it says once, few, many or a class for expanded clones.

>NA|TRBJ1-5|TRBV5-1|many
CASSADTLNQPQHF
TGCGCCAGCAGCGCGGACACTCTGAATCAGCCCCAGCATTTT
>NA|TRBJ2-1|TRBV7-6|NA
CASSLRAALLRRNEQFF
TGTGCCAGCAGCTTACGGGCTGCTCTCCTCCGGAGGAATGAGCAGTTCTTC
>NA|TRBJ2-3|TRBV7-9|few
CASSLVLGLLTDTQYF
TGTGCCAGCAGCTTAGTGTTGGGACTTCTCACAGATACGCAGTATTTT
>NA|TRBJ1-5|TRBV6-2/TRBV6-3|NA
CASSYARGQSEHF
TGTGCCAGCAGTTACGCTAGGGGACAATCGGAACATTTT
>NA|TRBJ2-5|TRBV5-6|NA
CASSLVPGKRGETQYF
TGTGCCAGCAGCTTGGTTCCGGGGAAACGGGGAGAGACCCAGTACTTC
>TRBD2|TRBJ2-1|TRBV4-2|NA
CASSRGLAGRDNEQFF
TGTGCCAGCAGCCGCGGACTAGCGGGACGTGATAATGAGCAGTTCTTC
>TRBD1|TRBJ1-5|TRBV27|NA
CASSLSGTGGPQPQHF
TGTGCCAGCAGTTTATCCGGGACAGGGGGCCCTCAGCCCCAGCATTTT
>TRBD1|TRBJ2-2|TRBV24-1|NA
CATSGQGSTGELFF
TGTGCCACCAGTGGACAGGGGAGCACCGGGGAGCTGTTTTTT
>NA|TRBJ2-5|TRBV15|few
CATSRVRTLGQETQYF
TGTGCCACCAGCAGAGTGAGGACATTGGGTCAAGAGACCCAGTACTTC
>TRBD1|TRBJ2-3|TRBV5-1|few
CASSSLGTGEADTQYF
TGCGCCAGCAGCTCTCTCGGGACAGGGGAAGCAGATACGCAGTATTTT
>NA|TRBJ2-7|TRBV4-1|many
CASSQVGDEQYF
TGCGCCAGCAGCCAAGTTGGGGACGAGCAGTACTTC
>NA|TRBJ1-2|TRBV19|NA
CASSIERARRHGYTF
TGTGCCAGTAGTATAGAGAGGGCCCGTCGGCATGGCTACACCTTC
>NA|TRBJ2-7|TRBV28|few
CASKATISYEQYF
TGTGCCAGCAAAGCGACGATCTCCTACGAGCAGTACTTC
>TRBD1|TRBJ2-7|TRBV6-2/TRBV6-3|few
CASSDRGRYEQYF
TGTGCCAGCAGTGACAGGGGAAGGTACGAGCAGTACTTC
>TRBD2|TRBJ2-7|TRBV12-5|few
CASGLVRAGGPSEQYF
TGTGCTAGTGGTTTGGTAAGGGCGGGAGGCCCTTCAGAGCAGTACTTC
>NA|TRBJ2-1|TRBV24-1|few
CATSDPSRRSSYNEQFF
TGTGCCACCAGTGATCCTTCGCGGCGAAGCTCCTACAATGAGCAGTTCTTC
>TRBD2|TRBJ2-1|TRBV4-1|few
CASSNVGRAKNEQFF
TGCGCCAGCAGTAATGTCGGGAGGGCGAAAAATGAGCAGTTCTTC